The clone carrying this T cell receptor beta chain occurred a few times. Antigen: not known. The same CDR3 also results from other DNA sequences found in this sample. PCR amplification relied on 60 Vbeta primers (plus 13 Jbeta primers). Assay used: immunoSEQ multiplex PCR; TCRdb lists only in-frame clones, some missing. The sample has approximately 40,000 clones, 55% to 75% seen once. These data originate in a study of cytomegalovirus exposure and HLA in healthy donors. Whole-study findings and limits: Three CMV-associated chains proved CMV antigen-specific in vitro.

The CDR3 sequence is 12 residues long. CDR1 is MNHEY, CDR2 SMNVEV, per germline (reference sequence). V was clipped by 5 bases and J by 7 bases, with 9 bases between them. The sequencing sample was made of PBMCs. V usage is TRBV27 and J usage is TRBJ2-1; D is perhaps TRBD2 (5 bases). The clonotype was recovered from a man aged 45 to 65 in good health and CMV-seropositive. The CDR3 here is CASSPPGNEQFF. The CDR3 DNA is TGTGCCAGCAGTCCACCGGGAAATGAGCAGTTCTTC.